This TCR beta chain appears in the sequencing data of a study of cytomegalovirus exposure and HLA in healthy donors (dated by TCRdb to about 2017). Broadly, across the study: In an earlier analysis of some 550 of the donors, 276 Gb of sequence data and just under 120 million unique TCR beta sequences from 150 million to 200 million T cells were reported. The aim of the study was to test whether cataloging public T cell receptors could identify signatures of past pathogen exposure. A later genetic analysis took genome-wide SNP genotypes for about 55% of the 666 donors and used that subset as a discovery cohort. Typing coverage varied by locus: about 620-630 donors for A, B, C, DRB1 and DQB1; more than 500 for DQA1; over 600 for DPA1; about 450 for DPB1. In addition to the first cohort of 650 to 750 subjects, a separate validation cohort of 120 different subjects was used. An early release covering 500 to 750 HLA-typed donors comprised about 320 gigabases of sequencing data and some 79 million unique TCR sequences. HLA typing covered class I and class II loci at four-digit resolution. In the later analysis, no new phenotypic data were used to find candidate immune exposures; instead, reliance was placed on TCR beta sequences and their occurrence across donors. To predict cytomegalovirus infection status, the study combined high-throughput TCR immunosequencing, statistical association of individual TCRs with disease status, and machine learning. Among around 400 genotyped donors of the cohort, an average of approximately 240,000 unique TCR beta nucleotide sequences was sequenced per donor, of which roughly 17% were non-productive. Every discovery cohort repertoire had been produced on one sequencing platform. About five DR-DQ haplotypes were treated as single units for association and clustering because of strong linkage in the cohort. The study used immunosequencing to profile the T cell repertoires of approximately 650 subjects and linked those repertoires to cytomegalovirus serostatus. In a later analysis, previously published TCR beta repertoires from 550 to 700 donors were re-analyzed and high-resolution HLA genotyping was added so that TCR occurrence patterns could be studied. Donor age, sex, ethnicity and CMV serostatus were collected together with the repertoire data. In an earlier analysis of a few hundred of the donors, high-throughput TCR beta sequencing was used to judge whether each TCR beta V gene segment behaved as functional or pseudogenic. Among the approximately 420 genotyped donors, more than 70% belonged to the genetic ancestry cluster associated with self-reported Caucasian donors.

Details on this clone: Its target antigen remains unknown. No base qualities exist here, and no much larger clone lies one base off it.

In total, more than 500 healthy bone marrow donors made up the cohort. Cohort members were all nominally healthy when sampled, although unrecorded immune exposures were likely present. The donor tested CMV seronegative, placing the donor among the 300 to 400 seronegative members of the cohort. A peripheral blood sample was provided by each donor, and peripheral blood mononuclear cells were used for TCR beta sequencing. Genomic DNA extraction from the blood cell samples was performed with the Qiagen DNeasy Blood Extraction Kit. V and J lose 5 bases and 7 bases, and a span of 22 bases separates them. CDR1 and CDR2 (SGHTA, FQGNSA) derive from the germline V gene. Taken from cysteine to phenylalanine, the CDR3 has 16 residues. Just the 48-base CDR3 DNA is kept, in frame starting at base 1. The library was produced with the immunoSEQ multiplex PCR assay. For the multiplex PCR, a mixture combining 60 forward primers for TCR Vbeta segments and 13 reverse primers for TCR Jbeta segments was used. Amplification of the CDR3 region of rearranged TCR beta genes was performed with a multiplex PCR assay on genomic DNA. The Illumina HiSeq System was used to sequence the amplified TCR beta libraries as 87-base-pair reads. The original methods were these. A later analysis counted about 76 million unique TCR beta chains across the 666 repertoires, and approximately 11 million of these chains were shared by at least two donors. A nearest-neighbor algorithm error-corrected the raw reads and collapsed the reads into unique sequences, merging closely related sequences to remove PCR and sequencing errors. Alignment of CDR3 sequences to IMGT reference sequences was used to assign V, D and J gene segments. For a sequence to be retained, a match of at least six nucleotides to both a V gene segment and a J gene segment was required. Rearrangements were classified as productive when the CDR3 lacked stop codons and remained in frame with V and J, and all other rearrangements were classified as non-productive. CDR3 was defined according to IMGT convention as the region running from the second conserved V-encoded cysteine to the conserved J-encoded phenylalanine. The earlier analysis of about 640 of the donors excluded any sequence lacking an unambiguous match to a single V gene segment. In an earlier analysis of approximately 590 of the donors, V segments were called functional above 56.7% productive rearrangements and were called segregating when the between-donor standard deviation exceeded 5%. A statistical classification framework was built for diagnosing cytomegalovirus status from the catalog of TCR beta chain sequences. V and J gene assignment, in a later analysis, came from comparing TCR nucleotide sequences with IMGT/GENE-DB human TR gene sequences. Using the TCRdist pipeline, a later analysis assigned CDR3 sequences along with most-parsimonious VDJ recombination scenarios. In a later analysis, every TCR beta chain was defined by the combination of its CDR3 amino acid sequence and its V-gene family, and reads without a unique V-gene family were dropped. To address suspected cross-contamination and a sequencing artifact, a later analysis removed approximately 600 highly shared, low-generation-probability nucleotide sequences. A later analysis calculated a clonal expansion index for each public chain from normalized within-repertoire ranks of inferred template counts. In a later analysis, generation probabilities were computed with a VDJ recombination model fitted to out-of-frame rearrangements, and the resulting probabilities were checked against IGoR. A later analysis scored TCR-TCR, TCR-HLA and TCR-CMV co-occurrence with hypergeometric tests, applying a repertoire-size bias correction to TCR pairs. False discovery rates were estimated in a later analysis by permuting HLA or CMV assignments 20 times. In a later analysis, co-occurring TCRs were grouped using DBSCAN, with TCRdist sequence similarity added in when clustering inside HLA-allele-positive subsets. Repertoires with fewer than 30,000 or more than 120,000 public chains were left out of co-occurrence clustering, as were about five repertoires with anomalous nucleotide sharing. Held by TCRdb, this immuneACCESS table contains in-frame sequences only and omits some clones. Under half of the omission traces to an unresolved V gene where checked; the cause of the rest is unknown. Clone size and the V and J calls come from that table; the DNA yielded D and trimming. Counted in this sample were roughly 130,000 clones; 75% to 85% of them appeared once. Of the sample, over 3% falls within the top ten clones.

Study-wide findings and limitations: Across donors, most TCR sequences were observed very rarely, whereas some public TCRs were present in many individuals. In a later analysis, HLA-associated TCR beta chains were found to be more clonally expanded and to have lower generation probabilities than equally common non-associated chains. In a later genetic analysis, a missense DCLRE1C variant was associated with V-gene and J-gene trimming of TCR beta chains, and the association was replicated in an independent cohort. For the cohort, immune exposure information was limited to CMV serostatus. In a later analysis, TCR association rates were found to vary across HLA loci, with the most associated TCRs seen for DRB1 alleles and the fewest for HLA-C alleles. Three of the identified cytomegalovirus-associated TCR beta chains were confirmed in vitro to be specific for cytomegalovirus antigens. Specific HLA alleles were associated with over 15,000 TCR beta sequences at a false discovery rate of 0.05 in a later analysis. A further reported finding was that TCR beta sequences accurately predicted the HLA-A and HLA-B alleles for most subjects in the first cohort. Assigning TCR associations to individual alleles was difficult when HLA alleles, especially DR and DQ, strongly co-occurred. Roughly uniform sequencing depth across donors was assumed in presence/absence analyses, although this assumption may not hold. A later analysis found that most CMV-associated TCR beta chains appeared HLA-restricted, with HLA associations seemingly driven largely by CMV exposure. Several of the top co-occurrence clusters appeared to be linked to parvovirus B19, influenza, CMV and Epstein-Barr virus, according to a later analysis. According to a later genetic analysis, donors in an Asian-associated ancestry cluster had fewer N-insertions in productive TCRs than the approximately 650-donor mean. In the study, some 180 TCR beta chains were listed as associated with cytomegalovirus. The classifier was reported to diagnose cytomegalovirus status with high specificity and sensitivity in both the original and validation cohorts. According to the authors, the approach could potentially be generalized to other disease states and immunological phenotypes. In this cohort, only TCR beta chains were sequenced, and detectable features were limited by the absence of alpha or paired-chain data. Some IMGT-functional V segments, including TRBV6-2 and TRBV6-3, could not be distinguished by the 87-base-pair reads and were therefore excluded. A cluster of highly shared sequence variants was judged likely to be a technical artifact of the sequencing pipeline. Because HLA typing was missing for some donors at each locus, association tests included only the typed subset. Approximately 18 rarely observed V segments, including chromosome 9 orphons, were excluded from the earlier analysis of several hundred of the donors because counts were too low. In an earlier analysis of some 540 of the donors, most TCR beta V segments appeared in productive rearrangements about 90% or about 30% of the time, broadly matching IMGT annotations. Linkage disequilibrium might explain the correlated functional status among segregating V segments, but an unknown experimental factor could not be excluded.

The rearrangement joined TRBV7-2 to TRBJ2-3; the D gene is possibly TRBD1, with 5 bases matching. The specimen sequenced was PBMCs. The sequence was collected from a woman in her thirties or forties in good health and CMV-seronegative. Here is the DNA: TGTGCCAGCAGCCAGGGAACGAGGCCGAGCATCCATACGCAGTATTTT. This encodes CASSQGTRPSIHTQYF. Outside the CDR3, residues come from the reference TRBV7-2 and TRBJ2-3 proteins, so the full variable domain is: GAGVSQSPSNKVTEKGKDVELRCDPISGHTALYWYRQSLGQGLEFLIYFQGNSAPDKSGLPSDRFSAERTGGSVSTLTIQRTQQEDSAVYLCASSQGTRPSIHTQYFGPGTRLTVL.